This note documents a single T cell receptor beta chain sequence. Which antigen it targets is not known. One base away there is no much larger clone; base qualities are not given. These data belong to a study of blood T cell repertoires in COVID-19 (dated by TCRdb to 2020 to 2021). Regarding the research as a whole: The collaborator samples originated in the United States, Italy and Spain and spanned the acute and convalescent phases of COVID-19. The material from the prospective study consisted of cDNA or gDNA derived from T cells, B-cell-depleted T cells, or PBMCs. Subjects who had been exposed to COVID-19, were actively infected with it, or had recovered from it provided the deeply sampled blood TCRbeta repertoires that made up the dataset. The repertoires were made available in a free public database intended to serve as a resource for research on the immune response to SARS-CoV-2. Samples came from the ongoing ImmuneRACE study (first 160 participants) plus 1,254 subjects from 6 global collaborators. Nearly every sample came with metadata listing a de-identified subject ID, COVID-19 status, age in years and sex. Where available, HLA class I and class II types were taken from metadata supplied by the sample provider and were not determined by assay-based typing.

What the study reported, not specific to this receptor: Clinical and demographic metadata were provided uncurated, with the amount varying by source and participant.

TCRbeta CDR3 regions were amplified from genomic DNA using the immunoSEQ Assay, a bias-controlled multiplex PCR. In the original analysis: Within the assay, amplification of reference gene primers was used to estimate how many nucleated cells each sample contained. To quantify the absolute abundance of each unique TCRbeta CDR3 rearrangement, sequence reads were collapsed and filtered. Productive Simpson clonality was computed per sample as the square root of Simpson's diversity index over productive rearrangements. TCRdb limited this immuneACCESS table to in-frame rearrangements with V and J called. A share of clones is missing; checked studies link under half to unresolved V genes, and the rest is unexplained. The V and J calls and the clone size are those of that table, but D and trimming were determined from the DNA. The sample table contains over 200,000 clones; only one count was recorded for roughly 90% of them. The ten top clones hold 4.5% to 5.5% of the sample.

Collaborating institutions collected whole blood in K2EDTA tubes following their own protocols. For TCRbeta analysis, collaborators shipped samples as frozen whole blood, isolated PBMCs, or DNA extracted from either of those sample types. The junction shows trimming of 0 bases on V and 8 bases on J, and the gene matches do not reach 7 bases of it. The CDR3 measures 16 amino acids from cysteine to phenylalanine. Just the 48-base CDR3 DNA is kept, in frame starting at base 1. Sequences SGHDT (CDR1) and YYEEEE (CDR2) are obtained from the germline V gene. Sequencing was carried out using peripheral blood. The TCR originated in a woman in her thirties or forties with acute or convalescent COVID-19. This chain joins TRBV5-6 to TRBJ2-1; 11 of the junction bases match TRBD2. The CDR3 amino acid sequence is: CASSLVAGGPWDEQFF. The nucleotides read TGTGCCAGCAGCTTGGTAGCGGGGGGGCCATGGGATGAGCAGTTCTTC.